The T cell receptor beta chain described here comes from a study of a mutant IDH1 vaccine in newly diagnosed glioma. Study-level information: Visit timing is recorded as week 35 for V12 and week 47 for V13.

The CDR3 consists of 14 residues. The junction had 11 bases not matched to a gene; V was cut back by 5 bases and J by 8 bases. The germline CDR1 and CDR2 sequences are SGHNT and YYREEE (reference sequence). For this clone: Its target is unknown.

TCRdb keeps only in-frame clones here, not all; method: immunoSEQ multiplex PCR. This sample carries around 61,000 clones, less than 80% of them seen once, and the ten largest clones take roughly 5.4%. Specified time point: week 47, end of study. Topical imiquimod accompanied each vaccine dose, which consisted of 300 ug of mutant IDH1 20-mer peptide. The V and J genes are TRBV5-4 and TRBJ1-2; 8 nucleotides align to TRBD1. The TCR sequence derives from a man aged 50 to 60 with glioma. The sequencing used PBMCs, collected from a glioma patient whose treatment included an IDH1 peptide vaccine. The CDR3 spells CASSSRQGREGYTF. CDR3 nucleotides: TGTGCCAGCAGTTCCAGACAGGGGAGGGAAGGCTACACCTTC.